This TCR beta chain is drawn from a study of tumor and adjacent non-tumor tissue in lung cancer. Study-wide context: Each sample yielded around 4.2 million productive TCRbeta reads on average.

A modified ARM-PCR protocol with three rounds of nested PCR amplified TCRbeta. Each CDR3 protein gets one entry after TCRdb re-called the multiplex PCR reads with MiXCR. The sample has some 100,000 distinct CDR3 sequences, approximately 60% seen once. Study-wide results and limits: Tumor TCR diversity, when higher, was linked to shorter survival. Normal lung showed higher cumulative top 100 clone frequency than tumor.

No cell sorting was done before RNA was extracted from the tissue. Distant lung tissue was collected more than 3 cm away from the tumor edge. Newly diagnosed lung cancer patients had thoracic surgery in China, August–late 2014, without prior chemotherapy. This clonotype was counted many times. Its antigen is unknown. V was cut by 5 bases and J by 8 bases, with 15 bases left in between. The CDR3 has 14 residues. Germline loops: CDR1 MNHEY, CDR2 SVGEGT. The rearrangement uses TRBV6-2 or TRBV6-3 and TRBJ1-4; D gene ambiguous. This sequence originates from a man aged 25-45 years with non-small cell lung cancer. The sample taken for sequencing was distant non-tumor lung tissue. The CDR3: CASSPHSVSEKLFF. The CDR3 region has the DNA TGTGCCAGCAGTCCACATTCCGTCAGCGAAAAACTGTTTTTT.